These 19 T cell receptor beta chains were all obtained from the same sample, sequenced in a study of blood T cell repertoires in COVID-19. Some clones are missing from TCRdb's copy, which holds only in-frame ones; the method was immunoSEQ multiplex PCR. The table lists more than 70,000 clones, around 84% of them singletons. The sequenced sample consisted of peripheral blood. These receptors came from a woman of 80 years or more in a cohort sampled during active or convalescent COVID-19.

The table lists this clone with a count of one. The chain recombines TRBV24-1 with TRBJ1-2; D remains ambiguous. The CDR3 spans 11 residues. Trimming shortened V by 3 bases and J by 8 bases, and 6 bases separated the two germline ends. Germline loops: CDR1 KGHDR, CDR2 SFDVKD. The CDR3 loop reads CATSDRQGYTF. The CDR3 DNA sequence: TGTGCCACCAGTGATCGACAAGGCTACACCTTC.

V gene TRBV19 combines with J gene TRBJ1-6; 10 bases agree with TRBD1. Per the germline V gene, CDR1 is LNHDA and CDR2 is SQIVND (reference sequence). There are 16 residues in the CDR3. Trimming took 4 bases from V and 6 from J; bases not matched to a gene: 6. The CDR3 DNA is TGTGCCAGTAGTACGATAGGACAGGGGGTTAATTCACCCCTCCACTTT. It specifies CASSTIGQGVNSPLHF.

This clone was seen a single time. This rearrangement joins TRBV18 to TRBJ2-4; D uncertain. The germline V and J ends were trimmed by 3 bases and 4 bases, with 7 bases remaining between them. The CDR3 sequence is 13 residues long. Germline loops: CDR1 KGHSH, CDR2 LQKENI. This CDR3 is CASSPGQKNIQYF. CDR3 coding DNA: TGTGCCAGCTCACCTGGGCAGAAAAACATTCAGTACTTC.

This chain joins TRBV18 and TRBJ1-5; no clear D gene. The CDR3 has 13 amino acids. Germline V gives CDR1 KGHSH, CDR2 LQKENI. V was shortened by 3 bases and J by 7 bases, with 10 bases between the two germline ends. The DNA of the CDR3 is TGTGCCAGCTCACCCGGGGAGGTCCAGCCCCAGCATTTT. This sequence encodes CASSPGEVQPQHF.

The CDR3 sequence: CASSDRDRGKDEQFF. CDR3 DNA sequence: TGTGCCAGCAGCGACCGGGACAGGGGAAAAGATGAGCAGTTCTTC. V is TRBV9 and J is TRBJ2-1; 10 bases are shared with TRBD1. In germline, CDR1 is SGDLS, CDR2 YYNGEE. The CDR3 contains 15 residues. With V trimmed by 3 bases and J by 8 bases, 8 bases remained unmatched. The full variable domain, its missing parts supplied by reference TRBV9 and TRBJ2-1, is DSGVTQTPKHLITATGQRVTLRCSPRSGDLSVYWYQQSLDQGLQFLIQYYNGEERAKGNILERFSAQQFPDLHSELNLSSLELGDSALYFCASSDRDRGKDEQFFGPGTRLTVL.

The table lists this clone with a few counts. The gene calls are TRBV4-2 and TRBJ2-1; 11 nucleotides match TRBD2. The V and J ends lost 1 base and 5 bases, in that order; junction bases with no gene match: 19. CDR1 LGHNA and CDR2 YNFKEQ come from the germline V gene. This CDR3 is built from 21 residues. The CDR3 reads CASSQATSSGRRIRANNEQFF. The CDR3 region has the DNA TGTGCCAGCAGCCAAGCAACTTCTAGCGGGAGGCGAATTAGGGCCAACAATGAGCAGTTCTTC.

Here the CDR3 reads CASSLVGIVTGELFF. The CDR3 DNA reads as TGCGCCAGCAGCTTGGTCGGTATAGTCACCGGGGAGCTGTTTTTT. The chain links TRBV5-1 to TRBJ2-2, with no clear D. CDR1 SGHRS and CDR2 YFSETQ come from the germline V gene. The CDR3 spans 15 residues. V was shortened by 0 bases and J by 4 bases, with 10 bases between the two germline ends.

V usage is TRBV7-3 and J usage is TRBJ2-1, with 9 bases lining up with TRBD2. The CDR3 loop spans 15 amino acids. The germline CDR1 and CDR2 sequences are SGHTA and FQGTGA. Germline trimming cut 5 bases from V and 4 bases from J; bases unmatched to any gene: 6. The CDR3 bases are TGTGCCAGCAGCCCTCGGACTAGCGCGTACAATGAGCAGTTCTTC. Amino acid sequence: CASSPRTSAYNEQFF.

The rearrangement links TRBV24-1 to TRBJ2-5; perhaps TRBD2 as D (5 bases). Per the germline V gene, CDR1 is KGHDR and CDR2 is SFDVKD. CDR3 length: 11 residues. Trimming shortened V by 5 bases and J by 5 bases, and 5 bases separated the two germline ends. The CDR3 protein is CATSGGETQYF. DNA of the CDR3: TGTGCCACCAGTGGAGGGGAGACCCAGTACTTC.

The chain has TRBV18 and TRBJ1-4; D not resolved. CDR1 and CDR2 from the germline V gene are KGHSH and LQKENI. V was cut by 5 bases and J by 0 bases, with 7 bases left in between. This CDR3 has 14 residues. The CDR3 DNA reads TGTGCCAGCTCAATTGCGGCAACTAATGAAAAACTGTTTTTT. It yields the protein CASSIAATNEKLFF.

J is TRBJ2-1 and V is TRBV24-1; D might be TRBD1 (6 bases). The germline V and J ends were trimmed by 3 bases and 4 bases, with 18 bases remaining between them. CDR3 length: 17 amino acids. The germline V gene has CDR1 KGHDR and CDR2 SFDVKD. CDR3 nucleotide sequence: TGTGCCACCAGTGATCCACTGGCTGGACAGAGTTACAATGAGCAGTTCTTC. Amino acids: CATSDPLAGQSYNEQFF.

The V call is TRBV5-1, the J call TRBJ2-5; 13 bases match TRBD2. The CDR3 extends over 16 amino acids. The germline V gene encodes CDR1 SGHRS and CDR2 YFSETQ. The J segment lost 5 bases and the V segment lost 4 bases, leaving 8 bases of the junction unmatched. In DNA, the CDR3 is TGCGCCAGCAGCCCAGGGACTAGCGGGACTGGGGAGACCCAGTACTTC. This gives the protein CASSPGTSGTGETQYF.

The DNA of the CDR3 is TGTGCCAGCAGTTCCTACGAAGGGGTGATGCGGTATGGCTACACCTTC. This translates into CASSSYEGVMRYGYTF. V and J are TRBV27 and TRBJ1-2, with TRBD1 as a possible D gene (5 bases). The CDR3 length is 16 residues. The V end was cut by 4 bases, the J end by 5 bases, with 20 bases between. Germline-derived CDR1 and CDR2 are MNHEY and SMNVEV (reference sequence).

The chain recombines TRBV29-1 with TRBJ2-7; 9 positions match TRBD1. This CDR3 contains 12 residues. Germline V gives CDR1 SQVTM, CDR2 ANQGSEA. Trimming cost V 7 bases and J 4 bases; bases outside gene matches: 5. As DNA, the CDR3 is TGCAGCGCTACGGGACAGGGATACGAGCAGTACTTC. Its protein product is CSATGQGYEQYF.

This clone was seen a single time. J is TRBJ1-5 and V is TRBV21-1; TRBD1, the table's D call, was not compared with the DNA. TRBV21-1 is tagged as a pseudogene. The CDR3 is 16 amino acids. Here the CDR3 reads CASSKVGAGENQPQHF. The CDR3 bases are TGTGCCAGCAGCAAAGTGGGTGCAGGGGAAAATCAGCCCCAGCATTTT.

CDR3 DNA sequence: TGTGCCAGCTACGACAGGGTGGGGAATTCACCCCTCCACTTT. This encodes CASYDRVGNSPLHF. This sequence joins TRBV2 and TRBJ1-6; 7 bases are shared with TRBD1. V shed 8 bases and J 7 bases; nucleotides not matched to a gene: 8. Germline loops: CDR1 SNHLY, CDR2 FYNNEI. The CDR3 consists of 14 residues.

This chain uses TRBV29-1 with TRBJ1-2, with no clear D. Per germline, CDR1 SQVTM and CDR2 ANQGSEA. With 4 bases removed from V and 8 bases from J, the gap between germline ends came to 8 bases. This CDR3 contains 10 residues. Here the CDR3 DNA reads TGCAGCGTTGTGTCTTTGGGCTACACCTTC. As protein: CSVVSLGYTF.

This clone came up once. V usage is TRBV18 and J usage is TRBJ1-6, with D uncertain. The CDR3 runs 15 residues. Between the trimmed V and J ends, which lost 3 bases and 4 bases, there was a span of 10 bases. The germline V gene encodes CDR1 KGHSH and CDR2 LQKENI. CDR3 sequence reads: CASSPGSVYNSPLHF. In DNA form, the CDR3 reads TGTGCCAGCTCACCTGGCAGTGTTTATAATTCACCCCTCCACTTT.

This clone is labeled medium-sized (0.01 to 0.1%). This chain connects TRBV30 to TRBJ1-2; D is unclear. Germline V CDR1 and CDR2: GTSNPN, SVGIG (reference sequence). This CDR3 has 12 amino acids. V was clipped by 0 bases and J by 8 bases, with 10 bases between them. The CDR3 is CAWSVTMMGYTF. The CDR3 DNA sequence: TGTGCCTGGAGTGTCACAATGATGGGCTACACCTTC.